The 2 T cell receptor beta chains reported below all come from one sample, sequenced in a study of T cells after yellow fever vaccination. One entry per CDR3 protein, called by TCRdb with MiXCR from the 5' RACE reads. The sample consists of roughly 120,000 distinct CDR3 sequences, about 7% of them appearing once. Sequenced material: CD4+ T cells sorted from PBMCs, taken more than 8 days after the first yellow fever vaccination. These receptors were obtained from a man aged 18 to 35 who received the YFV17D yellow fever vaccine.

This chain joins TRBV14 and TRBJ1-2; D is uncertain. The V end was cut by 4 bases, the J end by 1 base, with 13 bases between. CDR3 length equals 15 residues. Per the germline V gene, CDR1 is SGHDN and CDR2 is FVKESK. CDR3 nucleotide sequence: TGTGCCAGCAGCCCGGTAGGAGCGTATAACTATGGCTACACCTTC. Protein sequence: CASSPVGAYNYGYTF.

The V gene is TRBV4-3, the J gene TRBJ2-2; 7 positions agree with TRBD2. CDR3 length: 19 amino acids. With V trimmed by 3 bases and J by 4 bases, 17 bases remained unmatched. CDR1 is LGHNA, CDR2 YSLEER, per germline. The CDR3 region is CASSQTPRILRGITGELFF. The CDR3, as DNA: TGCGCCAGCAGCCAGACGCCTAGGATCTTGCGGGGGATCACCGGGGAGCTGTTTTTT.